These T cell receptor beta chains were read from a single sample in a study of cytomegalovirus exposure and HLA in healthy donors. Profiled with immunoSEQ multiplex PCR; TCRdb holds only in-frame clones, not every one. The profile shows 150,000 to 200,000 clones, 77% of them singletons. The sequenced sample was PBMCs. These TCRs come from a woman aged 25 to 39 in good health and CMV-seronegative. The CDR3 runs from the conserved cysteine through the conserved F or W. A D gene is named only where the DNA matches it firmly. Not all rows give a size; the values are once, few, many and, for expanded clones, a class.

>TRBV10-1|TRBD1|TRBJ1-1|NA
CASSVRDSSNTEAFF
TGCGCCAGCAGCGTCCGGGACAGTAGTAACACTGAAGCTTTCTTT
>TRBV7-9|TRBD1|TRBJ2-7|once
CASSFDRGSFEQYF
TGTGCCAGCAGCTTCGACAGGGGTAGTTTCGAGCAGTACTTC
>TRBV19|TRBD1|TRBJ2-2|NA
CASSILPGGSTGELFF
TGTGCCAGTAGTATTCTGCCAGGGGGTTCGACCGGGGAGCTGTTTTTT
>TRBV4-2|TRBD1|TRBJ1-6|NA
CASSQDMTGANSPLHF
TGTGCCAGCAGCCAAGATATGACAGGGGCTAATTCACCCCTCCACTTT
>TRBV5-4|TRBD2|TRBJ2-3|NA
CASSLGLVGVTDTQYF
TGTGCCAGCAGCCTCGGACTAGTAGGGGTCACAGATACGCAGTATTTT
>TRBV5-6|TRBD1|TRBJ1-5|NA
CASSDRGRIGPQHF
TGTGCCAGCAGCGACAGGGGCCGGATAGGTCCCCAGCATTTT
>TRBV4-2|NA|TRBJ1-1|NA
CASSPRAGANGPSVFF
TGTGCCAGCAGCCCTCGGGCGGGGGCCAACGGTCCGAGCGTATTCTTT
>TRBV2|NA|TRBJ2-5|NA
CANLPGRGIVTQYF
TGTGCCAACCTCCCGGGGAGAGGGATCGTGACCCAGTACTTC
>TRBV5-8|NA|TRBJ1-2|NA
CASSLAPREGYYGYTF
TGTGCCAGCAGCTTGGCCCCAAGGGAGGGATACTATGGCTACACCTTC
>TRBV5-4|NA|TRBJ2-5|few
CASSYQETQYF
TGTGCCAGCAGTTATCAAGAGACCCAGTACTTC
>TRBV5-6|NA|TRBJ1-2|NA
CASSPGLYRGANYGYTF
TGTGCCAGCAGCCCGGGTCTATATCGGGGGGCTAACTATGGCTACACCTTC
>TRBV19|NA|TRBJ1-2|NA
CASSIGGNGYTF
TGTGCCAGTAGTATCGGGGGGAACGGCTACACCTTC
>TRBV6-4|TRBD2|TRBJ2-3|NA
CASSDSGLAGSLNTQYF
TGTGCCAGCAGTGACTCGGGACTAGCGGGGTCCCTAAATACGCAGTATTTT
>TRBV30|NA|TRBJ1-1|once
CAWRRMYTEAFF
TGTGCCTGGAGGAGGATGTACACTGAAGCTTTCTTT
>TRBV25-1|TRBD1|TRBJ2-5|NA
CASMGQLSVETQYF
TGTGCCAGCATGGGACAGCTATCCGTAGAGACCCAGTACTTC
>TRBV13|NA|TRBJ1-1|few
CASSPPTPFF
TGTGCCAGCAGCCCCCCGACACCTTTCTTT
>TRBV5-8|NA|TRBJ2-7|NA
CASSVGLYEQYF
TGTGCCAGCAGTGTCGGACTCTACGAGCAGTACTTC
>TRBV18|TRBD1|TRBJ2-3|few
CASYSGNRGLDTDTQYF
TGTGCCAGCTATTCCGGTAACAGGGGGCTAGACACAGATACGCAGTATTTT
>TRBV7-3|NA|TRBJ2-1|few
CASSLRRKGEQFF
TGTGCCAGCAGCTTAAGGAGAAAGGGGGAGCAGTTCTTC
>TRBV4-1|NA|TRBJ1-5|NA
CASSLTQAGGQPQHF
TGCGCCAGCAGCCTTACTCAGGCTGGCGGGCAGCCCCAGCATTTT